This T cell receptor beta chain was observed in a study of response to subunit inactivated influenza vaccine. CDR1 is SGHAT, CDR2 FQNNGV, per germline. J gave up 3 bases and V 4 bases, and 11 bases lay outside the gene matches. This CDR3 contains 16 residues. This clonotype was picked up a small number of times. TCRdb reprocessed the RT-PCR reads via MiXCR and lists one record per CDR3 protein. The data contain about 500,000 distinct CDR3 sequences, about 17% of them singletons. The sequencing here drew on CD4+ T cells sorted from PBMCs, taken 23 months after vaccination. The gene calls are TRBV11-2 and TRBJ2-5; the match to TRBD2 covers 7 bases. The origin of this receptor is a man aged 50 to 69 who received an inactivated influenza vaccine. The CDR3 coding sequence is TGTGCCAGCAGCTCCCCTAGGGGCGGGAGAGAAGAGACCCAGTACTTC. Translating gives CASSSPRGGREETQYF.